Presented here are 21 T cell receptor beta chains from one specimen sequenced in a study of T cell repertoires in cytomegalovirus infection. TCRdb recomputed calls from the reads with MiXCR, one row per CDR3 protein. Of roughly 250,000 distinct CDR3 sequences detected, 22% appear once; the ten largest clones hold 15% to 20%. The material sequenced was CD8+ T cells from PBMCs. These receptors came from a human donor in good health (CMV status not recorded). Some clones in this sample may be carry-over from other donors' samples.

This chain uses TRBV5-5 with TRBJ2-7; 7 nucleotides align to TRBD2. The junction had 5 bases not matched to a gene; V was cut back by 1 base and J by 1 base. CDR3 length equals 15 residues. CDR1 and CDR2 from the germline V gene are SGHKS and YYEKEE (reference sequence). CDR3 sequence reads: CASSLRSSGSYEQYF. The CDR3 nucleotides are TGTGCCAGCAGCTTGCGGTCTAGCGGATCCTACGAGCAGTACTTC.

This chain joins TRBV20-1 and TRBJ2-7; 7 nucleotides line up with TRBD1. Germline V gives CDR1 DFQATT, CDR2 SNEGSKA (reference sequence). After removal of 0 bases from V and 4 bases from J, the junction contained 3 bases not matched to a gene. This CDR3 has 13 residues. The CDR3 bases are TGCAGTGCTAGAGAGACAGGGTTTTACGAGCAGTACTTC. Amino acid sequence: CSARETGFYEQYF.

As regards this clonotype: It is unclear where the CDR3 begins or ends on the DNA, so no DNA is shown, and the CDR3 is as TCRdb lists it. The chain employs TRBV6-1 and TRBJ2-5; the table's D call, TRBD2, has no DNA check behind it. CDR1 and CDR2 (germline): MNHNS, SASEGT. The CDR3 sequence runs 15 residues, both termini included. CDR3 amino acids: CASSSSAGGGETQYF.

This chain uses TRBV7-9 with TRBJ1-1, with unresolved D. Trimming took off 5 bases at V and 1 base at J, with 8 bases between the two ends. From germline, CDR1 is SEHNR and CDR2 FQNEAQ (reference sequence). This CDR3 is built from 13 residues. The DNA for the CDR3 is TGTGCCAGCAGCCCCCCCTCGAACACTGAAGCTTTCTTT. This sequence encodes CASSPPSNTEAFF. Full variable domain (missing parts from reference TRBV7-9 and TRBJ1-1): DTGVSQNPRHKITKRGQNVTFRCDPISEHNRLYWYRQTLGQGPEFLTYFQNEAQLEKSRLLSDRFSAERPKGSFSTLEIQRTEQGDSAMYLCASSPPSNTEAFFGQGTRLTVV.

The chain joins TRBV29-1 to TRBJ2-1, with 12 bases identical to TRBD1. CDR3 length: 13 amino acids. Germline CDR1 and CDR2: SQVTM and ANQGSEA. V trimming: 8 bases; J trimming: 5 bases; junction bases outside the gene matches: 4. The CDR3 coding sequence is TGCAGCTCGGGACAGGGGGCAAACAATGAGCAGTTCTTC. It is translated as CSSGQGANNEQFF.

This clonotype was counted many times. V is TRBV7-9 and J is TRBJ2-3, with 7 bases that match TRBD1. Germline V gene lookup returns CDR1 SEHNR and CDR2 FQNEAQ (reference sequence). This CDR3 is built from 15 residues. The V and J ends lost 6 bases and 0 bases, in that order; junction bases with no gene match: 6. This chain's CDR3 is CASSSGQLSTDTQYF. DNA of the CDR3: TGTGCCAGCAGTTCGGGACAGCTCAGCACAGATACGCAGTATTTT.

There are many counts of this clonotype. The chain uses TRBV6-2 or TRBV6-3 and TRBJ2-7; perhaps TRBD1 as D (5 bases). Germline values: CDR1 MNHEY, CDR2 SVGEGT. This CDR3 contains 13 residues. V was pared by 2 bases and J by 3 bases, with 8 bases between. CDR3 DNA sequence: TGTGCCAGCAGTTACACTGACAGCTACGAGCAGTACTTC. This sequence encodes CASSYTDSYEQYF.

The table lists this clonotype with many counts. The V and J genes are TRBV27 and TRBJ1-4, with 7 bases aligning to TRBD1. The CDR3 runs 14 residues. The V gene end was trimmed by 5 bases and the J gene end by 7 bases; junction bases not matched to a gene: 7. Germline values: CDR1 MNHEY, CDR2 SMNVEV (reference sequence). The CDR3 here is CASSQQGFSEKLFF. The CDR3 DNA sequence: TGTGCCAGCAGTCAACAGGGGTTCAGTGAAAAACTGTTTTTT.

The chain couples TRBV2 to TRBJ2-5, with 10 positions matching TRBD2. The V and J ends lost 5 bases and 4 bases, in that order; junction bases with no gene match: 10. The CDR3 sequence is 16 residues long. CDR1 is SNHLY, CDR2 FYNNEI, per germline. CDR3 residues: CASSPPSGGASETQYF. The CDR3 nucleotides read TGTGCCAGCAGTCCCCCAAGCGGGGGGGCATCAGAGACCCAGTACTTC.

A single count supports this clonotype. This chain joins TRBV12-3 or TRBV12-4 and TRBJ2-4; perhaps TRBD2 as D (6 bases). The CDR3 loop spans 15 amino acids. With 3 bases removed from V and 0 bases from J, the gap between germline ends came to 9 bases. The CDR3 reads CASSFTGGAKNIQYF. In nucleotides, the CDR3 is TGTGCCAGCAGTTTCACCGGGGGAGCCAAAAACATTCAGTACTTC.

V usage is TRBV6-4 and J usage is TRBJ2-3; TRBD2 matches at 15 bases. CDR3 length equals 15 residues. J lost 0 bases, V lost 11 bases, and 3 bases had no gene match. Germline CDR1 reads MRHNA; CDR2 reads SNTAGT. The CDR3 loop is CAGTSGGSSTDTQYF. Here the CDR3 DNA reads TGTGCCGGGACTAGCGGGGGGTCTAGCACAGATACGCAGTATTTT.

This clonotype was counted only a few times. The V and J genes are TRBV28 and TRBJ1-5; 7 nucleotides line up with TRBD1. The CDR3 covers 15 residues. CDR1 is MDHEN, CDR2 SYDVKM, per germline. Trimming cost V 5 bases and J 4 bases; bases outside gene matches: 8. CDR3 DNA: TGTGCCAGCAGTCCAACACTACAGGGGAATCAGCCCCAGCATTTT. Amino acids: CASSPTLQGNQPQHF.

The gene calls are TRBV6-5 and TRBJ2-3, with unresolved D. Per germline, CDR1 MNHEY and CDR2 SVGAGI. V lost 0 bases and J 0 bases, leaving 10 bases between the germline ends. The CDR3 has 16 amino acids. The CDR3 DNA reads as TGTGCCAGCAGTTACTCTACGGGCCTTAGCACAGATACGCAGTATTTT. Protein sequence: CASSYSTGLSTDTQYF.

This clonotype was found once. The chain links TRBV2 to TRBJ2-2; 9 positions agree with TRBD1. The CDR3 runs 17 residues. The ends lost 7 bases at V and 6 bases at J; junction bases unmatched: 15. Per germline, CDR1 SNHLY and CDR2 FYNNEI. The CDR3: CASKDVDRGILAGELFF. The CDR3 nucleotides are TGTGCCAGCAAGGACGTGGACAGGGGAATTTTAGCCGGGGAGCTGTTTTTT.

This clonotype was found a few times. The CDR3 sequence: CASSGEEGGAEETDTQYF. CDR3 sequence (DNA): TGTGCCAGCAGTGGGGAGGAAGGGGGCGCGGAGGAAACAGATACGCAGTATTTT. The chain links TRBV2 to TRBJ2-3, with D possibly being TRBD1 (7 bases). Germline CDR1 is SNHLY and CDR2 is FYNNEI. The CDR3 runs to 18 residues. The V gene lost 4 bases and the J gene lost 3 bases, with 23 bases spanning the gap.

The V and J genes are TRBV2 and TRBJ2-3, with 12 bases that match TRBD2. With V trimmed by 8 bases and J by 5 bases, 14 bases remained unmatched. The germline V gene has CDR1 SNHLY and CDR2 FYNNEI. The length of the CDR3 is 17 residues. In DNA form, the CDR3 reads TGTGCCAGCCTGCTTTCGTTCACTAGCGGGGGGATAGATACGCAGTATTTT. Translated, it gives CASLLSFTSGGIDTQYF.

This clonotype was recorded at least ten times. V gene TRBV12-3 or TRBV12-4 combines with J gene TRBJ2-3, with TRBD2 matching 8 bases. V gave up 6 bases and J gave up 4 bases; unmatched junction bases: 6. CDR3 length: 14 residues. CDR3 region: CASSSSGGADTQYF. DNA of the CDR3: TGTGCCAGCAGCTCCAGCGGGGGCGCAGATACGCAGTATTTT.

This clonotype was detected a few times. The chain joins TRBV20-1 to TRBJ1-4, with 12 bases fitting TRBD1. Germline lookup yields CDR1 DFQATT and CDR2 SNEGSKA (reference sequence). V dropped 0 bases and J dropped 8; count of bases not matched to a gene: 16. The CDR3 runs to 19 residues. The CDR3 coding sequence is TGCAGTGCTAGAGATATTTCCGGGGACAGGGGGCGACGAGCGGAAAAACTGTTTTTT. It yields the protein CSARDISGDRGRRAEKLFF.

This clonotype was counted only a few times. The rearrangement joins TRBV6-5 to TRBJ2-1; D is ambiguous. The CDR3 extends over 14 amino acids. In germline, CDR1 is MNHEY, CDR2 SVGAGI. Trimming took off 2 bases at V and 8 bases at J, with 13 bases between the two ends. The CDR3 bases are TGTGCCAGCAGTTACGCCGGGTCTTCGGATGAGCAGTTCTTC. Protein: CASSYAGSSDEQFF.

The genes are TRBV20-1 and TRBJ2-1; D could derive from TRBD1 or TRBD2 (5 bases each). CDR3 length: 14 amino acids. The V gene's germline CDR1 is DFQATT and CDR2 SNEGSKA (reference sequence). V shed 1 base and J shed 8 bases, with 15 bases lying between them. The CDR3 nucleotides read TGCAGTGCTAGAGCCTGGGACCCGGGCTATGAGCAGTTCTTC. It is translated as CSARAWDPGYEQFF.

The chain couples TRBV7-6 to TRBJ1-4; D is unresolved. CDR3 length equals 14 residues. V gave up 5 bases and J gave up 2 bases, with 9 bases separating them. CDR1 is SGHVS and CDR2 is FNYEAQ in the germline V gene. For the CDR3, the DNA is TGTGCCAGCAGCCCGACGGAGACTAATGAAAAACTGTTTTTT. It is translated as CASSPTETNEKLFF.